This T cell receptor (beta chain) came from a study of blood T cells in healthy people across ages. On this clonotype: A junction boundary mismatches the germline segment, possibly from a read error.

The people who gave samples were healthy Caucasians from Russia, aged about 6 to 95. The use of a sample-barcoded 5' primer and a J-beta primer mix characterized a second PCR of roughly 7 to 11 cycles. TCRdb independently ran MiXCR on the 5' RACE reads; one entry per CDR3 protein. There are hundreds of thousands of distinct CDR3 sequences in the sample; approximately 65% occur only once, and 28% lies in the top ten. The germline V gene encodes CDR1 LGHDT and CDR2 YNNKEL (reference sequence). The CDR3 length is 13 residues. Sequencing was done on a sample of blood. This TCR derives from a young man in good health. The genes are TRBV3-1 and TRBJ2-3; 7 positions match TRBD1. CDR3 loop: CAGSQQGTDTQYF. The CDR3 nucleotides read TGTGCCGGCAGCCAACAGGGGACAGATACGCAGTATTTT.